A selection of T cell receptor beta chains follows, all from one sample in a study of cytomegalovirus exposure and HLA in healthy donors. Assay used: immunoSEQ multiplex PCR; TCRdb lists only in-frame clones, some missing. The sample carries about 140,000 clones, around four fifths recorded once. The sequenced sample consisted of PBMCs. These TCRs come from a woman in her twenties or thirties in good health and CMV-seronegative. Both conserved end residues are part of each CDR3. Fields, in order: D gene, J gene, V gene, clone size, CDR3 DNA, CDR3 protein. The D gene is left open where the match is weak. Part of the rows lack a size; the others show once, few, many or a class for expanded clones.

.,TRBJ1-2,TRBV7-2,.,TGTGCCAGCAGCTTAGGGGGTAGGGGTGGCTACACCTTC,CASSLGGRGGYTF
TRBD1,TRBJ2-3,TRBV28,.,TGTGCCAGCAGTTTACGTCGGACAGGGCGCGCAGATACGCAGTATTTT,CASSLRRTGRADTQYF
TRBD2,TRBJ2-2,TRBV19,.,TGTGCCAGTAGTATGAAAAGCGGGGGGTTGCTTCCCGGGGAGCTGTTTTTT,CASSMKSGGLLPGELFF
TRBD2,TRBJ2-7,TRBV2,.,TGTGCCAGCAGTGTCTCGGGACTAGCGGGTTATACCTACGAGCAGTACTTC,CASSVSGLAGYTYEQYF
.,TRBJ1-4,TRBV6-1,.,TGTGCCAGCAGACCCCGGGACACTTGGGAAAAACTGTTTTTT,CASRPRDTWEKLFF
.,TRBJ2-2,TRBV5-1,.,TGCGCCAGCAGCTTGGATAGACAGGCCGGGGAGCTGTTTTTT,CASSLDRQAGELFF
.,TRBJ1-1,TRBV19,.,TGTGCCAGTAGTCGGGGGGGCACTGAAGCTTTCTTT,CASSRGGTEAFF
.,TRBJ1-1,TRBV14,.,TGTGCCAGCAGCCAAGGGGGGGGTGCTTTCTTT,CASSQGGGAFF
.,TRBJ2-1,TRBV10-3,.,TGTGCCATCAGCAAGACTGGGTCCAGCTACAATGAGCAGTTCTTC,CAISKTGSSYNEQFF
TRBD1,TRBJ1-1,TRBV7-2,.,TGTGCCAGCAGCTTAGCAGGAGGGGGCGGTCGCGCTTTCTTT,CASSLAGGGGRAFF
TRBD1,TRBJ2-3,TRBV5-1,.,TGCGCCAGCAGCCTTACAGGGGCGCAAACAGATACGCAGTATTTT,CASSLTGAQTDTQYF
TRBD1,TRBJ1-2,TRBV10-3,.,TGTGCCATCAGTGAGCGGGACAGAGGGGTGTCGAGCGGCTACACCTTC,CAISERDRGVSSGYTF
TRBD2,TRBJ2-6,TRBV4-1,.,TGCGCCAGCAGCCATCGAGTTAGCGGGGGGGACTCTGGGGCCAACGTCCTGACTTTC,CASSHRVSGGDSGANVLTF
TRBD1,TRBJ1-2,TRBV28,.,TGTGCCGCAAAGATCGGGACAGGGGGCTATGGCTACACCTTC,CAAKIGTGGYGYTF
.,TRBJ2-7,TRBV6-5,.,TGTGCCAGCAGTTACTCGGCAGGATCCCACGAGCAGTACTTC,CASSYSAGSHEQYF
TRBD2,TRBJ2-3,TRBV5-1,once,TGCGCCAGCAGCCCGTTGACTAGCGGTAGCACAGATACGCAGTATTTT,CASSPLTSGSTDTQYF
.,TRBJ2-6,TRBV2,.,TGTGCCAGCAGTTACAGCCTCTCTGGGGCCAACGTCCTGACTTTC,CASSYSLSGANVLTF
TRBD1,TRBJ2-4,TRBV9,.,TGTGCCAGCAGCGCGGGACAGCAAAACATTCAGTACTTC,CASSAGQQNIQYF
.,TRBJ1-2,TRBV7-6,.,TGTGCCAGCAGCCGAAACAGGGATTATGGCTACACCTTC,CASSRNRDYGYTF
TRBD2,TRBJ2-5,TRBV10-2,.,TGCGCCAGCAGAGTACTAGCGGGGGGACCGGAGACCCAGTACTTC,CASRVLAGGPETQYF
.,TRBJ2-7,TRBV7-8,.,TGTGCCAGCAGCTTAGCCGCAGGGTTTTCACACGAGCAGTACTTC,CASSLAAGFSHEQYF
TRBD1,TRBJ2-7,TRBV28,once,TGTGCCAGCAGTCAAAGCCAAACAGGGGGTCGGGAGCAGTACTTC,CASSQSQTGGREQYF
.,TRBJ2-5,TRBV6-5,.,TGTGCCAGCAGACCAGGCGGGTTGGGAGAGACCCAGTACTTC,CASRPGGLGETQYF
TRBD1,TRBJ1-1,TRBV2,.,TGTGCCAGCAGTCCACGGACAGGGAACACTGAAGCTTTCTTT,CASSPRTGNTEAFF
TRBD1,TRBJ1-1,TRBV7-2,.,TGTGCCAGCAGCGGCGGACAGGGAACGAACACTGAAGCTTTCTTT,CASSGGQGTNTEAFF
TRBD1,TRBJ1-2,TRBV13,.,TGTGCCAGCAGCAGCTGGACAGGGGACTATGGCTACACCTTC,CASSSWTGDYGYTF
.,TRBJ2-7,TRBV5-4,.,TGTGCCAGCAGCCTTCCCGGGCGAGGAGGAGAGCAGTACTTC,CASSLPGRGGEQYF
TRBD1,TRBJ2-4,TRBV18,.,TGTGCCAGCTCTCCCCCTGGACAGGGGTTGTTCAAAAACATTCAGTACTTC,CASSPPGQGLFKNIQYF
.,TRBJ1-1,TRBV10-2,.,TGCGCCAGCAGAAACAGTCTCCTGAACACTGAAGCTTTCTTT,CASRNSLLNTEAFF
.,TRBJ2-1,TRBV5-6,.,TGTGCCAGCAGCTTGGTAGTAGCGCATTCGGGAAATGAGCAGTTCTTC,CASSLVVAHSGNEQFF
TRBD1,TRBJ2-4,TRBV30,.,TGTGCCTGGAGACAGGGGATCGACATTCAGTACTTC,CAWRQGIDIQYF
TRBD1,TRBJ1-3,TRBV30,.,TGTGCCTCTTCAGACAGGGCTGGAAACACCATATATTTT,CASSDRAGNTIYF
TRBD1,TRBJ1-2,TRBV6-6,.,TGTGCCAGCACCCGGGGGACAGCCGGCTACACCTTC,CASTRGTAGYTF
.,TRBJ2-1,TRBV5-1,.,TGCGCCAGCAGCTTGGGGGGGGGCAGCTCCTACAATGAGCAGTTCTTC,CASSLGGGSSYNEQFF
.,TRBJ1-3,TRBV4-2,.,TGTGCCAGCAGCCAACGGACAGAAGGGCTCTCGGGAAACACCATATATTTT,CASSQRTEGLSGNTIYF
TRBD2,TRBJ2-5,TRBV7-9,.,TGTGCCAGCAGCGCCCAGGGACTAGCGGGGAGGTACCAAGAGACCCAGTACTTC,CASSAQGLAGRYQETQYF
.,TRBJ2-7,TRBV9,.,TGTGCCAGCAGCGTAGGAGAGAACAGGGTCTTCTACGAGCAGTACTTC,CASSVGENRVFYEQYF
TRBD2,TRBJ2-1,TRBV5-1,.,TGCGCCAGCAGCAAGGGACTAGCGGGGAACAATGAGCAGTTCTTC,CASSKGLAGNNEQFF
.,TRBJ2-1,TRBV7-2,.,TGTGCCAGCAGCCGAGCCCTTGTTATACCGAGCTCCTACAATGAGCAGTTCTTC,CASSRALVIPSSYNEQFF
TRBD1,TRBJ1-2,TRBV4-1,.,TGCGCCAGCAGCGCGTGGGACAGCCCTAACTATGGCTACACCTTC,CASSAWDSPNYGYTF
.,TRBJ1-1,TRBV4-1,once,TGCGCCAGCAGCCAAGATATTACAGGGACCGTGAACACTGAAGCTTTCTTT,CASSQDITGTVNTEAFF
.,TRBJ2-7,TRBV7-8,once,TGTGCCACGTCCCAGCGAAAGTCCTACGAGCAGTACTTC,CATSQRKSYEQYF
.,TRBJ1-5,TRBV10-3,.,TGTGCCATCAGTGGCACAGGGACAAATCAGCCCCAGCATTTT,CAISGTGTNQPQHF
.,TRBJ2-3,TRBV5-1,.,TGCGCCAGCAGCTTGGCCTTCCTAGCCCAGCTCACAGATACGCAGTATTTT,CASSLAFLAQLTDTQYF
.,TRBJ1-2,TRBV6-5,once,TGTGCCAGCAGTTACTCTGCAGGGCTGTGGGAGGATGGCTACACCTTC,CASSYSAGLWEDGYTF
TRBD1,TRBJ2-5,TRBV27,.,TGTGCCAGCAGCCGGAGACAGGGTGGGGAGACCCAGTACTTC,CASSRRQGGETQYF
.,TRBJ2-7,TRBV5-1,.,TGCGCCAGCAGCAGGTCCGGGACTTGGGGTACGGGGACCTACGAGCAGTACTTC,CASSRSGTWGTGTYEQYF
.,TRBJ1-5,TRBV19,few,TGTGCCAGTAGTGTGGTTGGGCCCGGTCAGCCCCAGCATTTT,CASSVVGPGQPQHF
.,TRBJ2-2,TRBV28,.,TGTGCCAGCAGCTCCCTCCTCGCGGCCTCTGGGACCGGGGAGCTGTTTTTT,CASSSLLAASGTGELFF
TRBD2,TRBJ2-1,TRBV7-2,.,TGTGCCAGCAGCACCCCCGGCGGGGGGGCCTCTGAGCAGTTCTTC,CASSTPGGGASEQFF